Presented here are 25 T cell receptor beta chains from one specimen sequenced in a study of blood T cell repertoires in COVID-19. Some clones are missing from TCRdb's copy, which holds only in-frame ones; the method was immunoSEQ multiplex PCR. Of around 140,000 clones in the sample, around 80% are singletons; the top ten hold 2.4%. The specimen sequenced was PBMCs or T cells enriched from blood (not recorded which). The receptors were gathered from a man aged 35 to 55 with acute COVID-19.

The chain combines TRBV18 with TRBJ2-3; 8 bases are a match to TRBD2. The V gene end was trimmed by 6 bases and the J gene end by 0 bases; junction bases not matched to a gene: 5. CDR3 length equals 15 residues. Looked up from germline, CDR1 is KGHSH and CDR2 is LQKENI. CDR3 in amino acids: CASSRLAPSTDTQYF. In DNA form, the CDR3 reads TGTGCCAGCTCGCGACTAGCGCCTAGCACAGATACGCAGTATTTT.

CDR3 in DNA: TGTGCCACCAGCAGAGATCCCGGGACTAACTACAATGAGCAGTTCTTC. It specifies CATSRDPGTNYNEQFF. The genes are TRBV15 and TRBJ2-1, with TRBD2 matching over 7 bases. CDR1 LNHNV and CDR2 YYDKDF come from the germline V gene (reference sequence). V gave up 0 bases and J gave up 3 bases; unmatched junction bases: 5. The CDR3 is made up of 16 amino acids. Filled out from reference TRBV15 and TRBJ2-1, the complete variable domain reads DAMVIQNPRYQVTQFGKPVTLSCSQTLNHNVMYWYQQKSSQAPKLLFHYYDKDFNNEADTPDNFQSRRPNTSFCFLDIRSPGLGDTAMYLCATSRDPGTNYNEQFFGPGTRLTVL.

This clone came up once. CDR3 loop: CASSARGRNQPQHF. The CDR3 DNA is TGTGCCAGCAGTGCTAGAGGCCGCAATCAGCCCCAGCATTTT. This chain uses TRBV25-1 with TRBJ1-5; no firm D call. CDR1 is MGHDK and CDR2 is SYGVNS in the germline V gene. Trimming removed 4 bases at V and 2 bases at J, with 9 bases between. The CDR3 totals 14 residues.

The chain combines TRBV28 with TRBJ1-1; tentatively, D is TRBD1 (6 bases). Trimming took off 2 bases at V and 8 bases at J, with 6 bases between the two ends. CDR1 is MDHEN, CDR2 SYDVKM, per germline. The CDR3 has 11 amino acids. The CDR3 DNA sequence: TGTGCCAGCAGTTTACAGGGGGAAGCTTTCTTT. Encoded protein: CASSLQGEAFF.

The V call is TRBV28, the J call TRBJ1-3, with TRBD1 as a possible D gene (5 bases). The V gene lost 6 bases and the J gene lost 2 bases, with 14 bases spanning the gap. Germline V gene sequence: CDR1 MDHEN, CDR2 SYDVKM. The CDR3 loop spans 15 amino acids. The CDR3 is CASSHPGGTGNTIYF. For the CDR3, the DNA is TGTGCCAGCAGCCACCCCGGGGGAACTGGAAACACCATATATTTT.

The chain employs TRBV19 and TRBJ1-3; D remains unclear. The length of the CDR3 is 16 residues. Trimming cost V 5 bases and J 0 bases, with 14 bases left between them. Germline V gene data show CDR1 as LNHDA and CDR2 as SQIVND (reference sequence). The CDR3 here is CASSRREDSSGNTIYF. The CDR3, as DNA: TGTGCCAGTAGTCGACGGGAAGATAGCTCTGGAAACACCATATATTTT.

This chain connects TRBV9 to TRBJ2-1, with 9 nucleotides matching TRBD2. Unmatched junction bases numbered 6, after V lost 0 bases and J lost 8 bases. CDR3 size: 15 residues. The germline V gene has CDR1 SGDLS and CDR2 YYNGEE. CDR3: CASSVGGGAWDEQFF. The CDR3, as DNA: TGTGCCAGCAGCGTAGGCGGGGGGGCCTGGGATGAGCAGTTCTTC.

This chain uses TRBV7-9 with TRBJ1-6; D not resolved. Trimming left V 5 bases short and J 10 bases short, with 12 bases between. Germline CDR1 reads SEHNR; CDR2 reads FQNEAQ (reference sequence). The CDR3 is 13 amino acids. The CDR3 here is CASSRSQSSPLHF. CDR3 DNA: TGTGCCAGCAGCCGAAGCCAAAGCTCACCCCTCCACTTT.

The rearrangement uses TRBV5-5 and TRBJ1-6, with D unresolved. Trimming took 1 base from V and 6 from J, leaving 5 bases between them. The CDR3 is 13 residues long. Looked up from germline, CDR1 is SGHKS and CDR2 is YYEKEE (reference sequence). This CDR3 reads CASSLHSNSPLHF. DNA of the CDR3: TGTGCCAGCAGCTTGCACAGTAATTCACCCCTCCACTTT.

In its sample, this clone was seen a few times. The chain is built from TRBV6-1 and TRBJ2-7, with 7 bases identical to TRBD1. The V gene's germline CDR1 is MNHNS and CDR2 SASEGT. There are 14 residues in the CDR3. Trimming at V came to 3 bases and at J to 2 bases, leaving 4 bases not matched to a gene. The CDR3 loop is CASSEGDSAYEQYF. The DNA of the CDR3 is TGTGCCAGCAGTGAGGGGGACAGCGCCTACGAGCAGTACTTC.

This clone was found a few times. This chain uses TRBV10-3 with TRBJ2-7, with D unclear. V was cut by 2 bases and J by 4 bases, with 6 bases left in between. Per germline, CDR1 ENHRY and CDR2 SYGVKD. CDR3 length: 12 amino acids. The CDR3 sequence is CAISEGQYEQYF. The CDR3 DNA follows: TGTGCCATCAGTGAGGGGCAGTACGAGCAGTACTTC.

The J gene is TRBJ2-1, the V gene TRBV29-1; 8 bases are a match to TRBD1. The CDR3 contains 14 residues. Germline V CDR1 and CDR2: SQVTM, ANQGSEA. V shed 3 bases and J 8 bases; nucleotides not matched to a gene: 9. The CDR3 nucleotides are TGCAGCGTTGATGGGACAGGATACTTGGATGAGCAGTTCTTC. Translation: CSVDGTGYLDEQFF.

The V call is TRBV2, the J call TRBJ1-6, with 10 bases fitting TRBD1. CDR1 and CDR2 (germline): SNHLY, FYNNEI. The CDR3 runs to 15 residues. The V and J ends lost 6 bases and 5 bases, in that order; junction bases with no gene match: 4. CDR3 loop: CASSLGTGDNSPLHF. The CDR3 nucleotides read TGTGCCAGCAGCCTGGGGACAGGGGATAATTCACCCCTCCACTTT.

The chain is built from TRBV5-8 and TRBJ1-5; D unresolved. This CDR3 comprises 14 residues. CDR1 SGHTS and CDR2 YDEGEE come from the germline V gene. V lost 4 bases and J lost 6, with 14 bases in between. The CDR3 region has the DNA TGTGCCAGCAGCCCGGGAGCCGGTTTTCAGCCCCAGCATTTT. This encodes CASSPGAGFQPQHF.

The rearrangement uses TRBV9 and TRBJ2-7, with D perhaps matching TRBD2 (5 bases). V was clipped by 0 bases and J by 2 bases, with 12 bases between them. There are 15 residues in the CDR3. The germline gives CDR1 SGDLS, CDR2 YYNGEE. The CDR3 coding sequence is TGTGCCAGCAGCGTAGGGTCGGGGAACCCCTACGAGCAGTACTTC. Protein product: CASSVGSGNPYEQYF.

The rearrangement uses TRBV14 and TRBJ1-1; 10 bases line up with TRBD1. Unmatched junction bases numbered 3, after V lost 4 bases and J lost 4 bases. Germline CDR1 SGHDN, CDR2 FVKESK. The CDR3 runs to 14 residues. CDR3 amino acids: CASSRWDRGTEAFF. CDR3 nucleotides: TGTGCCAGCAGCCGTTGGGACAGGGGCACTGAAGCTTTCTTT.

The chain joins TRBV6-5 to TRBJ1-5; D is possibly TRBD1 (5 bases). Trimming took off 6 bases at V and 2 bases at J, with 14 bases between the two ends. CDR1 and CDR2 from the germline V gene are MNHEY and SVGAGI. The CDR3 loop spans 15 amino acids. This CDR3 reads CASRPLTDGNQPQHF. The CDR3 DNA reads TGTGCCAGCAGACCTTTGACAGATGGCAATCAGCCCCAGCATTTT.

This clone was detected only a few times. V and J are TRBV20-1 and TRBJ2-3; a possible D gene is TRBD2 (6 bases). CDR3 length: 13 residues. Germline CDR1 reads DFQATT; CDR2 reads SNEGSKA (reference sequence). V dropped 3 bases and J dropped 3 bases, with 10 bases sitting between them. The CDR3 DNA is TGCAGTGCTAGTGGGACTTATACAGATACGCAGTATTTT. The encoded protein is CSASGTYTDTQYF.

The chain carries TRBV10-3 and TRBJ2-6; no reliable D call. CDR3 size: 16 residues. Trimming removed 0 bases from V and 0 bases from J, with 6 bases in between. CDR1 is ENHRY, CDR2 SYGVKD, per germline. Written as DNA, the CDR3 is TGTGCCATCAGTGAGTCTCAGGTCTCTGGGGCCAACGTCCTGACTTTC. Translation gives CAISESQVSGANVLTF.

The rearrangement links TRBV29-1 to TRBJ1-3; no reliable D call. Between the trimmed V and J ends, which lost 3 bases and 0 bases, there was a span of 6 bases. This CDR3 has 13 residues. Per germline, CDR1 SQVTM and CDR2 ANQGSEA. The CDR3 nucleotides are TGCAGCGTTGACTACGGCTCTGGAAACACCATATATTTT. Translated: CSVDYGSGNTIYF.

V is TRBV5-1 and J is TRBJ1-2; 7 bases align to TRBD1. V lost 3 bases to trimming and J lost 3 bases; unmatched junction nucleotides: 5. CDR1 and CDR2 (germline): SGHRS, YFSETQ. The CDR3 length is 14 residues. CDR3 in amino acids: CASSSTGVDYGYTF. Here the CDR3 DNA reads TGCGCCAGCAGCTCCACAGGGGTTGACTATGGCTACACCTTC.

This clone was detected once. V is TRBV6-5 and J is TRBJ1-1; D is possibly TRBD1 (6 bases). This CDR3 has 12 residues. Between the trimmed V and J ends, which lost 6 bases and 5 bases, there was a span of 10 bases. Germline loops: CDR1 MNHEY, CDR2 SVGAGI. This chain's CDR3 is CASRNQGTEAFF. The CDR3 DNA sequence: TGTGCCAGCAGGAACCAGGGGACTGAAGCTTTCTTT.

This chain joins TRBV19 and TRBJ1-1; weak D call: TRBD1 (6 bases). CDR1 LNHDA and CDR2 SQIVND come from the germline V gene (reference sequence). The CDR3 loop spans 15 amino acids. Trimming pared 5 bases from V and 3 bases from J, leaving 16 bases between. The CDR3 DNA reads TGTGCCAGTAGTCATCTCTCCGGACAGCACACTGAAGCTTTCTTT. Its protein is CASSHLSGQHTEAFF.

CDR3 bases: TGTGCCAGTTCGACAGGGGGGGACACTGAAGCTTTCTTT. Its protein product is CASSTGGDTEAFF. The chain couples TRBV6-5 to TRBJ1-1, with 9 bases lining up with TRBD1. J lost 3 bases, V lost 9 bases, and 5 bases had no gene match. This CDR3 is built from 13 residues. Germline V gives CDR1 MNHEY, CDR2 SVGAGI.

This CDR3 is CASNLGVSGANVLTF. CDR3 sequence (DNA): TGTGCCAGCAACTTGGGAGTCTCTGGGGCCAACGTCCTGACTTTC. The V and J genes are TRBV2 and TRBJ2-6; D possibly corresponds to TRBD2 (5 bases). The CDR3 totals 15 residues. CDR1 SNHLY and CDR2 FYNNEI come from the germline V gene. V lost 7 bases and J 0 bases, leaving 10 bases between the germline ends.